This T cell receptor beta chain was found in a study of cytomegalovirus exposure and HLA in healthy donors. Study background: Early released data comprised some 91 million unique TCRs from HLA-typed donors. Study conclusions and caveats: There were about 160 TCR beta chains listed as cytomegalovirus-associated.

Remarks on this clone: Antigen unknown.

Both 60 Vbeta primers and 13 Jbeta primers went into the PCR. Data came from immunoSEQ multiplex PCR; TCRdb stores just in-frame clones and leaves some out. The sample includes under 70,000 clones, roughly 80% of them seen just once. Germline values: CDR1 MGHRA, CDR2 YSYEKL. The CDR3 covers 15 residues. Trimming stripped 4 bases from V and 1 base from J, with 13 bases between. Input material: PBMCs. This rearrangement joins TRBV4-1 to TRBJ1-1; possibly TRBD1 for D (5 bases). This receptor was taken from a male donor in good health and CMV-seropositive. In DNA, the CDR3 is TGCGCCAGCAGCCCCCAGACAGCCACGAACACTGAAGCTTTCTTT. Protein product: CASSPQTATNTEAFF.